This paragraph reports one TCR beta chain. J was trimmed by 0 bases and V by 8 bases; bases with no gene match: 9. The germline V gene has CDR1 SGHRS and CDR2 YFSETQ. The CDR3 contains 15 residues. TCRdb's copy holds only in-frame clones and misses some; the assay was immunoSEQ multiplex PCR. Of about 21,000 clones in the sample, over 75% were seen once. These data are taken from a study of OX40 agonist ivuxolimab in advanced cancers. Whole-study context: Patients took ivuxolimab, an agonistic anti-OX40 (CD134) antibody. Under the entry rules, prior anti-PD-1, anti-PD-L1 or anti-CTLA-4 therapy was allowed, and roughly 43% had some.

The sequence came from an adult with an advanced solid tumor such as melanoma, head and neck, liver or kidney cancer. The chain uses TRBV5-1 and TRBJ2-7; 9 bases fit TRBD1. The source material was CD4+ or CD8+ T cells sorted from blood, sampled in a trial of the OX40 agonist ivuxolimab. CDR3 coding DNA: TGCGCCAGTAAGATAGGACAGGGGCCCTCCTACGAGCAGTACTTC. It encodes CASKIGQGPSYEQYF.